Listed below are T cell receptor beta chains from one sample, sequenced in a study of blood T cell repertoires in COVID-19. The data were produced by immunoSEQ multiplex PCR, yet TCRdb's version contains in-frame clones alone and is incomplete. The sample holds about 250,000 clones, roughly 82% seen once. Sequenced sample: peripheral blood. Source of these receptors: an elderly woman with active or convalescent COVID-19. Each CDR3 is given with its conserved first and last residue. The D gene is left open where the match is weak. Not every row has a clone size; where given, it reads once, few, many or a size class.

NA,TRBD2,TRBV24-1,TRBJ2-1,TGTGCCACCAGTGACCGAGCGGGGGGCTCCTACAATGAGCAGTTCTTC,CATSDRAGGSYNEQFF
NA,NA,TRBV2,TRBJ1-4,TGTGCCAGCAGTGGATCGGGAAATGAAAAACTGTTTTTT,CASSGSGNEKLFF
NA,TRBD1,TRBV5-1,TRBJ2-5,TGCGCCAGCAGCTTCGACAGGGAAGAGACCCAGTACTTC,CASSFDREETQYF
NA,NA,TRBV6-5,TRBJ2-7,TGTGCCACCTACGGGCACGGGGTATCCTACGAGCAGTACTTC,CATYGHGVSYEQYF
NA,NA,TRBV29-1,TRBJ2-5,TGCAGCGTTGTGCGGGATTTCGAGACCCAGTACTTC,CSVVRDFETQYF
few,NA,TRBV5-8,TRBJ1-2,TGTGCCAGCAGCTTGGTCTCGGGGGGCTTGGGCTATGGCTACACCTTC,CASSLVSGGLGYGYTF
NA,TRBD1,TRBV30,TRBJ1-3,TGTGCCTGGACCCGGGACAGCTCTGGAAACACCATATATTTT,CAWTRDSSGNTIYF
NA,TRBD2,TRBV10-3,TRBJ2-2,TGTGCCATCAATGGGGGGGGAAACACCGGGGAGCTGTTTTTT,CAINGGGNTGELFF
NA,TRBD1,TRBV27,TRBJ2-3,TGTGCCAGCAGTTACCCGGACAGGGGGGACACTAGCACAGATACGCAGTATTTT,CASSYPDRGDTSTDTQYF
NA,TRBD1,TRBV2,TRBJ1-4,TGTGCCAGCGGGGTGACAGGGTTTAGTTCGACTAATGAAAAACTGTTTTTT,CASGVTGFSSTNEKLFF
NA,NA,TRBV3-1/TRBV3-2,TRBJ2-5,TGTGCCAGCAGCCAAGATATCCAGTCAGGAGGGGAGACCCAGTACTTC,CASSQDIQSGGETQYF
NA,TRBD1,TRBV6-2/TRBV6-3,TRBJ1-1,TGTGCCAGCAGTTACCCGAGCGGAGGGGGCTATGTATCTGAAGCTTTCTTT,CASSYPSGGGYVSEAFF
NA,TRBD1,TRBV7-2,TRBJ2-4,TGTGCCAGCAGCTTAAGACAGGGAAGGGACATTCAGTACTTC,CASSLRQGRDIQYF
NA,NA,TRBV28,TRBJ2-7,TGTGCCAGCAGACAATCCTACGAGCAGTACTTC,CASRQSYEQYF
few,NA,TRBV1,TRBJ2-7,TGCACCAGCATAAGGTGGCGGGACCGTACCTACGAGCAGTACTTC,CTSIRWRDRTYEQYF
NA,TRBD1,TRBV6-5,TRBJ1-1,TGTGCCAGCACACACAGGGGAGGCACTGAAGCTTTCTTT,CASTHRGGTEAFF
NA,NA,TRBV5-1,TRBJ1-6,TGCGCCAGCAGCTTGGTCGGGGGGTCAGCTAATTCACCCCTCCACTTT,CASSLVGGSANSPLHF
NA,TRBD1,TRBV5-6,TRBJ2-3,TGTGCCAGCAGCTTGGTTCCCGGGACAGGGGGCACAGATACGCAGTATTTT,CASSLVPGTGGTDTQYF
NA,NA,TRBV28,TRBJ1-5,TGTGCCAGCAGTTTAACGGGGGGCTTTAGCAATCAGCCCCAGCATTTT,CASSLTGGFSNQPQHF
NA,NA,TRBV11-2,TRBJ2-2,TGTGCCAGCAGCTTAAAGGACAGAACCCTTAACACCGGGGAGCTGTTTTTT,CASSLKDRTLNTGELFF
NA,NA,TRBV9,TRBJ2-6,TGTGCCAGCAGCGCCGGAGGTGGCTCTGGGGCCAACGTCCTGACTTTC,CASSAGGGSGANVLTF
NA,NA,TRBV6-5,TRBJ1-1,TGTGCCAGCAGAACGGACAGAAACACTGAAGCTTTCTTT,CASRTDRNTEAFF
NA,NA,TRBV30,TRBJ1-5,TGTGCCTGGAGTGGTAATAGCAATCAGCCCCAGCATTTT,CAWSGNSNQPQHF
NA,NA,TRBV5-1,TRBJ1-5,TGCGCCAGCAGCTTACGTTTTCGCGGTCTGCAGCCCCAGCATTTT,CASSLRFRGLQPQHF
NA,NA,TRBV5-1,TRBJ1-1,TGCGCCAGCAGCTTGGCCGGAGGACTCACTGAAGCTTTCTTT,CASSLAGGLTEAFF
NA,NA,TRBV19,TRBJ1-5,TGTGCCAGGGACTGGGGGGGCAATCAGCCCCAGCATTTT,CARDWGGNQPQHF
NA,NA,TRBV3-1/TRBV3-2,TRBJ2-7,TGTGCCAGCAGCCATCCACAGACCCGGGAGCAGTACTTC,CASSHPQTREQYF
once,TRBD1,TRBV6-5,TRBJ1-2,TGTGCCAGCAGTTACTCCGGGACAGGGGTTGGCTACACCTTC,CASSYSGTGVGYTF
NA,NA,TRBV6-5,TRBJ1-5,TGTGCCAGCAGGGACACAGGGAAAAATCAGCCCCAGCATTTT,CASRDTGKNQPQHF
NA,NA,TRBV6-1,TRBJ1-2,TGTGCCAGCAGTGAGGCAGGACAGCTTTATGGCTACACCTTC,CASSEAGQLYGYTF
NA,TRBD1,TRBV28,TRBJ1-2,TGTGCCAGCAGTTCCTGGACAGGGGGCACCTATGGCTACACCTTC,CASSSWTGGTYGYTF
NA,TRBD2,TRBV23-1,TRBJ2-3,TGCGCCAGCGTACGACTAGCGGGCTACACAGATACGCAGTATTTT,CASVRLAGYTDTQYF
NA,NA,TRBV30,TRBJ1-1,TGTGCCTGGAGTCCCCCGGGGGTATACATGAACACTGAAGCTTTCTTT,CAWSPPGVYMNTEAFF
few,NA,TRBV3-1/TRBV3-2,TRBJ1-2,TGTGCCAGCAGCCACCGGACAGTTCCTGGCTACACCTTC,CASSHRTVPGYTF
NA,NA,TRBV6-4,TRBJ1-5,TGTGCCAGCAGTGACTTTCTAGTAGTCAATCAGCCCCAGCATTTT,CASSDFLVVNQPQHF
NA,NA,TRBV5-4,TRBJ2-1,TGTGCCAGCAGCTTGTTCGGAAGGCGGGGATGGGGCTACAATGAGCAGTTCTTC,CASSLFGRRGWGYNEQFF
NA,NA,TRBV28,TRBJ2-3,TGTGCCAGCGGCGTTGGGAGGTTCTTGAATTTT,CASGVGRFLNF
NA,TRBD1,TRBV7-9,TRBJ1-3,TGTGCCAGCAGCCCCCCCGGGACAGGGGGACACACCATATATTTT,CASSPPGTGGHTIYF
once,NA,TRBV20-1,TRBJ1-5,TGCAGTGCTAGTAGGGGGTCCCATCAGCCCCAGCATTTT,CSASRGSHQPQHF
NA,TRBD1,TRBV18,TRBJ1-5,TGTGCCAGCTCACCACAGGGGGCGAGCAATCAGCCCCAGCATTTT,CASSPQGASNQPQHF
NA,TRBD2,TRBV4-2,TRBJ2-7,TGTGCCAGCAGCCAAGTAAGCGGGGGGGCTGGCTACGAGCAGTACTTC,CASSQVSGGAGYEQYF